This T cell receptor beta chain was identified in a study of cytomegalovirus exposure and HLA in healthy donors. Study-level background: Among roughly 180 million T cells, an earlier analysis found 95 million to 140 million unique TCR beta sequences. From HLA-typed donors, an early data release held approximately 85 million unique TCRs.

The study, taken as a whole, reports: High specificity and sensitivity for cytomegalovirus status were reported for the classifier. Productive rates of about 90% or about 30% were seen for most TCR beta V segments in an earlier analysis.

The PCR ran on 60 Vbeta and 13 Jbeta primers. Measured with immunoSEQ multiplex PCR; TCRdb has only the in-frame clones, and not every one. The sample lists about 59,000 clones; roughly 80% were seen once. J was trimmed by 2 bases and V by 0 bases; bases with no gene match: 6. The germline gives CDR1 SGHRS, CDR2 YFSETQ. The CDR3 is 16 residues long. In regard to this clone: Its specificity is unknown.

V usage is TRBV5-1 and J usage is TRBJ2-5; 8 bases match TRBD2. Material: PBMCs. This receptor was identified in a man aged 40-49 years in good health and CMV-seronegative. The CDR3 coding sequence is TGCGCCAGCAGCTTGGGAGGAGCGGGGGAGCAAGAGACCCAGTACTTC. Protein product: CASSLGGAGEQETQYF. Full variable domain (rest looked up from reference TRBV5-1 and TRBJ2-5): KAGVTQTPRYLIKTRGQQVTLSCSPISGHRSVSWYQQTPGQGLQFLFEYFSETQRNKGNFPGRFSGRQFSNSRSEMNVSTLELGDSALYLCASSLGGAGEQETQYFGPGTRLLVL.